A selection of T cell receptor beta chains follows, all from one sample in a study of blood T cells in healthy people across ages. In TCRdb, the 5' RACE reads were re-called with MiXCR into one record per CDR3 protein. Here the sample spans hundreds of thousands of distinct CDR3 sequences, roughly three fifths being singletons. Material: blood. These receptors were taken from a man between 40 and 49 years old in good health. CDR3s include the opening cysteine and the closing phenylalanine or tryptophan. The D gene is left open where the match is weak. Some rows mark clone size as missing; the rest say once, few, many or name a class of expanded clone.

CDR3 protein: CSAQDPGQLNSPLHF; CDR3 DNA: TGCAGTGCTCAAGATCCGGGACAGCTCAATTCACCCCTCCACTTT; J gene: TRBJ1-6; CDR3 length: 15; V gene: TRBV20-1; clone size: .; D gene: TRBD1
CDR3 protein: CASSLGTTPLLGYTF; CDR3 DNA: TGTGCCAGCAGCTTAGGGACCACTCCTCTGCTGGGCTACACCTTC; J gene: TRBJ1-2; CDR3 length: 15; V gene: TRBV7-2; clone size: .; D gene: .
CDR3 protein: CASSLVQNTEAFF; CDR3 DNA: TGTGCCAGCAGTTTAGTCCAGAACACTGAAGCTTTCTTT; J gene: TRBJ1-1; CDR3 length: 13; V gene: TRBV12-3/TRBV12-4; clone size: few; D gene: .
CDR3 protein: CASSDSAHTDMQYF; CDR3 DNA: TGTGCCAGCAGCGACAGCGCACACACAGATATGCAGTATTTT; J gene: TRBJ2-3; CDR3 length: 14; V gene: TRBV12-3/TRBV12-4; clone size: .; D gene: .
CDR3 protein: CASSLSGGRTDTQYF; CDR3 DNA: TGCGCCAGCAGCCTTAGCGGGGGACGCACAGATACGCAGTATTTT; J gene: TRBJ2-3; CDR3 length: 15; V gene: TRBV5-1; clone size: few; D gene: TRBD2
CDR3 protein: CASSSSGKGQPQHF; CDR3 DNA: TGTGCCAGCAGTAGTTCAGGGAAAGGACAGCCCCAGCATTTT; J gene: TRBJ1-5; CDR3 length: 14; V gene: TRBV2; clone size: few; D gene: .
CDR3 protein: CASGPRREKIDTQYF; CDR3 DNA: TGTGCCAGCGGCCCGCGGCGGGAGAAGATAGATACGCAGTATTTT; J gene: TRBJ2-3; CDR3 length: 15; V gene: TRBV7-9; clone size: .; D gene: TRBD2
CDR3 protein: CSVQGNRGSTEAFF; CDR3 DNA: TGCAGCGTTCAAGGGAACAGGGGGTCCACTGAAGCTTTCTTT; J gene: TRBJ1-1; CDR3 length: 14; V gene: TRBV29-1; clone size: .; D gene: TRBD1
CDR3 protein: CSAEGLAGYEQYF; CDR3 DNA: TGCAGTGCCGAGGGACTAGCTGGTTACGAGCAGTACTTC; J gene: TRBJ2-7; CDR3 length: 13; V gene: TRBV20-1; clone size: .; D gene: TRBD2
CDR3 protein: CASTAGRRAYEQYF; CDR3 DNA: TGTGCCAGCACCGCAGGGAGAAGGGCCTACGAGCAGTACTTC; J gene: TRBJ2-7; CDR3 length: 14; V gene: TRBV12-3/TRBV12-4; clone size: few; D gene: .
CDR3 protein: CASTMGQGSYGYTF; CDR3 DNA: TGTGCCAGCACCATGGGACAGGGGAGCTATGGCTACACCTTC; J gene: TRBJ1-2; CDR3 length: 14; V gene: TRBV12-3/TRBV12-4; clone size: .; D gene: TRBD1
CDR3 protein: CASSSAGGGRVETQYF; CDR3 DNA: TGCGCCAGCAGTTCTGCAGGGGGCGGGCGTGTAGAGACCCAGTACTTC; J gene: TRBJ2-5; CDR3 length: 16; V gene: TRBV5-1; clone size: .; D gene: TRBD1
CDR3 protein: CASSKVPAGLLPGNQPQHF; CDR3 DNA: TGTGCCAGCAGCAAAGTCCCGGCAGGGCTATTGCCGGGCAATCAGCCCCAGCATTTT; J gene: TRBJ1-5; CDR3 length: 19; V gene: TRBV21-1; clone size: .; D gene: .
CDR3 protein: CSVHREGYGYSF; CDR3 DNA: TGCAGCGTCCACAGGGAGGGCTATGGCTACTCCTTC; J gene: TRBJ1-2; CDR3 length: 12; V gene: TRBV29-1; clone size: .; D gene: .
CDR3 protein: CASSSRAPRREQYF; CDR3 DNA: TGTGCCAGCAGTTCACGGGCCCCCCGACGGGAGCAGTACTTC; J gene: TRBJ2-7; CDR3 length: 14; V gene: TRBV6-2/TRBV6-3; clone size: .; D gene: .
CDR3 protein: CSARDPRSSGQGISAQYF; CDR3 DNA: TGCAGTGCTAGAGACCCGAGATCCTCGGGACAGGGCATTTCGGCCCAGTACTTC; J gene: TRBJ2-5; CDR3 length: 18; V gene: TRBV20-1; clone size: .; D gene: TRBD1
CDR3 protein: CASSLGSGTVAETQYF; CDR3 DNA: TGTGCCAGCAGCTTGGGGTCCGGAACCGTTGCGGAGACCCAGTACTTC; J gene: TRBJ2-5; CDR3 length: 16; V gene: TRBV5-6; clone size: few; D gene: .
CDR3 protein: CASSEGRDTEAFF; CDR3 DNA: TGTGCCAGCAGCGAAGGCAGGGACACTGAAGCTTTCTTT; J gene: TRBJ1-1; CDR3 length: 13; V gene: TRBV7-9; clone size: .; D gene: .
CDR3 protein: CSARVDRDSGANVLTF; CDR3 DNA: TGCAGCGCTCGAGTGGACAGGGACTCTGGGGCCAACGTCCTGACTTTC; J gene: TRBJ2-6; CDR3 length: 16; V gene: TRBV29-1; clone size: once; D gene: TRBD1
CDR3 protein: CASSPSSGVIYEQYF; CDR3 DNA: TGTGCCAGCAGCCCTTCTAGCGGGGTGATCTACGAGCAGTACTTC; J gene: TRBJ2-7; CDR3 length: 15; V gene: TRBV7-9; clone size: .; D gene: TRBD2
CDR3 protein: CSARGGAQETQYF; CDR3 DNA: TGCAGTGCTAGAGGAGGGGCCCAAGAGACCCAGTACTTC; J gene: TRBJ2-5; CDR3 length: 13; V gene: TRBV20-1; clone size: few; D gene: .
CDR3 protein: CASSQPTGRGEKLFF; CDR3 DNA: TGTGCCAGCAGCCAACCCACAGGGAGGGGTGAAAAACTGTTTTTT; J gene: TRBJ1-4; CDR3 length: 15; V gene: TRBV4-2; clone size: .; D gene: .
CDR3 protein: CSVVPSGPGTDTQYF; CDR3 DNA: TGCAGCGTTGTTCCTAGCGGACCCGGCACAGATACGCAGTATTTT; J gene: TRBJ2-3; CDR3 length: 15; V gene: TRBV29-1; clone size: once; D gene: TRBD2
CDR3 protein: CASSQGGNTIYF; CDR3 DNA: TGTGCCAGCAGCCAAGGTGGAAACACCATATATTTT; J gene: TRBJ1-3; CDR3 length: 12; V gene: TRBV3-1; clone size: .; D gene: .
CDR3 protein: CASSLESWWNDYGYTF; CDR3 DNA: TGTGCCAGCAGCTTAGAGAGTTGGTGGAACGACTATGGCTACACCTTC; J gene: TRBJ1-2; CDR3 length: 16; V gene: TRBV11-2; clone size: .; D gene: .